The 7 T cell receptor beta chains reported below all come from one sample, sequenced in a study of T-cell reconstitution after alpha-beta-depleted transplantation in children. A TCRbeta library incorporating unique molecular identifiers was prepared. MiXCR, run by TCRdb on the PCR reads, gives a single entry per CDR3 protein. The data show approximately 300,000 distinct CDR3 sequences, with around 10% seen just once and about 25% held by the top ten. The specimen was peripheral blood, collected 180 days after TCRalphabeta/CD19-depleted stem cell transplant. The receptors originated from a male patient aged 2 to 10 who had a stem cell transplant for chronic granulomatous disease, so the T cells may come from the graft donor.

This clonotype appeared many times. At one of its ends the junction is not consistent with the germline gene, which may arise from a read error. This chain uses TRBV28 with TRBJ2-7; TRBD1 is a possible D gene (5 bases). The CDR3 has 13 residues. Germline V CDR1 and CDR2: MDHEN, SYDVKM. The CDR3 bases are TGTGCCACCAGTTACCCTCAGGGATTCGAGCAGTACTTC. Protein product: CATSYPQGFEQYF.

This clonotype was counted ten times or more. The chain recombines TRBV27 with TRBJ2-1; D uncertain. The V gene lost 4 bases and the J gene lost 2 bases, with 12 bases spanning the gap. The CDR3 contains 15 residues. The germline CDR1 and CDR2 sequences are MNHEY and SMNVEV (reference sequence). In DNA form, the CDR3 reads TGTGCCAGCAGTTCCGGAACACTTCCCTACAATGAGCAGTTCTTC. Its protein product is CASSSGTLPYNEQFF.

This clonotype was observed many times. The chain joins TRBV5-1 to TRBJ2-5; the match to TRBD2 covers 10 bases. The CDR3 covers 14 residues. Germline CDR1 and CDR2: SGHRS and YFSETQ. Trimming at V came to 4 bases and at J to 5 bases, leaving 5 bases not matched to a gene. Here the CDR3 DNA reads TGCGCCAGCAGCCCGGGACTAGCGCTTGAGACCCAGTACTTC. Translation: CASSPGLALETQYF.

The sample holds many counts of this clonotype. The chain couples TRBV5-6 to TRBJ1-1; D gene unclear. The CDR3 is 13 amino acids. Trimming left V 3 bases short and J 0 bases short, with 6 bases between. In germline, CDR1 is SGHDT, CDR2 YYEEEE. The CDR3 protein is CASSWTVNTEAFF. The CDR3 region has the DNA TGTGCCAGCAGCTGGACTGTGAACACTGAAGCTTTCTTT.

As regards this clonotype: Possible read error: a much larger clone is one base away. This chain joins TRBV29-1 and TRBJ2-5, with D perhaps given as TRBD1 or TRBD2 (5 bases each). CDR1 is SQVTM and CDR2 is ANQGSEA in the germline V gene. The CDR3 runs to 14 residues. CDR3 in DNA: TGCAGCGGATCTATCGGGGCGGCCCAAGAGACCCAGTGCTTC. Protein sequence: CSGSIGAAQETQCF.

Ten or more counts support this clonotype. In DNA, the CDR3 is TGTGCCAGCAGCCAACCAAGAAGCACAGATACGCAGTATTTT. This codes for CASSQPRSTDTQYF. The gene calls are TRBV3-1 and TRBJ2-3, with D unclear. The CDR3 runs to 14 residues. Germline assignment: CDR1 LGHDT and CDR2 YNNKEL (reference sequence). With 2 bases removed from V and 0 bases from J, the gap between germline ends came to 6 bases.

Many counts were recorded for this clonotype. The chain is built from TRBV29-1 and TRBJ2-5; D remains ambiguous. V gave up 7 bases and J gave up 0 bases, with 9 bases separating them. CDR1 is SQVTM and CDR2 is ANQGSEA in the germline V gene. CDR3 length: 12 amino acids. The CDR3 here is CSAPGYQETQYF. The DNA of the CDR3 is TGCAGCGCCCCGGGCTACCAAGAGACCCAGTACTTC.